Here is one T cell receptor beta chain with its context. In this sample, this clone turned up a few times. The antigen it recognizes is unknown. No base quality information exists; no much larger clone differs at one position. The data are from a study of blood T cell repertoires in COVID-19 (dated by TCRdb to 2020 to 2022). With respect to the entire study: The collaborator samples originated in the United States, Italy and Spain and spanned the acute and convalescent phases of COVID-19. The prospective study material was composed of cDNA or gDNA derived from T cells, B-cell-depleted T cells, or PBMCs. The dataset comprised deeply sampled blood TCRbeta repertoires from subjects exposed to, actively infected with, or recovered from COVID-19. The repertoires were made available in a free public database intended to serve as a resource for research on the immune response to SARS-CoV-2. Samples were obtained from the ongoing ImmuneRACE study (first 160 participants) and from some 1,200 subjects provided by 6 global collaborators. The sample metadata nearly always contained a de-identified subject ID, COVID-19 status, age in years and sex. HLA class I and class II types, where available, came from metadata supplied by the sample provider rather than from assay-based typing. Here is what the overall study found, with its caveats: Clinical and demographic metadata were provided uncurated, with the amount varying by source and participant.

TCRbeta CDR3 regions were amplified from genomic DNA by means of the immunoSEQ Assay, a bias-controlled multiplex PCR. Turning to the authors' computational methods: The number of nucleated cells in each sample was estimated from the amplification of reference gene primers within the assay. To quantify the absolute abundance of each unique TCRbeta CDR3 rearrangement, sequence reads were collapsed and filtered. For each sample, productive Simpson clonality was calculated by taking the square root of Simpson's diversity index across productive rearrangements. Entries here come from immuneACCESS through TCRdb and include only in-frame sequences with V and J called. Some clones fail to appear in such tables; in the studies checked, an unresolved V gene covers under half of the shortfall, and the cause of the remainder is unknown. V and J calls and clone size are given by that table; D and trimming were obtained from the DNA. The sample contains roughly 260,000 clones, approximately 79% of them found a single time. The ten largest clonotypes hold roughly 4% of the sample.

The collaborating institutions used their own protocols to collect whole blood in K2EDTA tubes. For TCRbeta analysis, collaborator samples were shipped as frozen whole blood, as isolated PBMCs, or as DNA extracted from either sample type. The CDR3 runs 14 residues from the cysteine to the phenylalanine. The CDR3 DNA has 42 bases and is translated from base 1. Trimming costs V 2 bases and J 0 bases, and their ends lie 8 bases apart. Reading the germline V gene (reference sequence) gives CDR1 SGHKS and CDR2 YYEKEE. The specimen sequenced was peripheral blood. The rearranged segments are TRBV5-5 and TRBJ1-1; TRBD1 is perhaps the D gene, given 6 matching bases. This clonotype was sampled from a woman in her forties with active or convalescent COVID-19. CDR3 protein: CASSFRGLNTEAFF. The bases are TGTGCCAGCAGCTTCAGGGGATTGAACACTGAAGCTTTCTTT.